What follows are 13 T cell receptor beta chains derived from one specimen sequenced in a study of cytomegalovirus exposure and HLA in healthy donors. The PCR ran on 60 Vbeta and 13 Jbeta primers. TCRdb's copy holds only in-frame clones and misses some; the assay was immunoSEQ multiplex PCR. This table holds 200,000 to 250,000 clones. The sequencing sample was made of PBMCs. These receptors originate from a woman aged 25 to 39 in good health and CMV-seropositive.

The chain couples TRBV19 to TRBJ1-1; 8 bases line up with TRBD1. Per germline, CDR1 LNHDA and CDR2 SQIVND (reference sequence). The CDR3 contains 15 residues. V was pared by 4 bases and J by 1 base, with 5 bases of the junction left unmatched. The CDR3 bases are TGTGCCAGTAGTACTCAGGGACAGGAGAACACTGAAGCTTTCTTT. Protein product: CASSTQGQENTEAFF.

The chain has TRBV11-2 and TRBJ1-2; no clear D gene. Germline values: CDR1 SGHAT, CDR2 FQNNGV. This CDR3 comprises 12 residues. Deletions cut 0 bases from V and 8 bases from J, with 7 bases between. CDR3 sequence reads: CASSLESRGYTF. The CDR3 bases are TGTGCCAGCAGCTTAGAGTCCCGGGGCTACACCTTC. The full variable domain, rest sourced from reference TRBV11-2 and TRBJ1-2, is EAGVAQSPRYKIIEKRQSVAFWCNPISGHATLYWYQQILGQGPKLLIQFQNNGVVDDSQLPKDRFSAERLKGVDSTLKIQPAKLEDSAVYLCASSLESRGYTFGSGTRLTVV.

The rearrangement uses TRBV19 and TRBJ2-2; TRBD1 matches 10 bases. Trimming removed 7 bases from V and 2 bases from J; junction bases left unmatched: 7. The germline V gene has CDR1 LNHDA and CDR2 SQIVND (reference sequence). CDR3 length: 16 amino acids. CDR3 bases: TGTGCCAGTACCCCGTGGGACAGGGGTAACACCGGGGAGCTGTTTTTT. Its translation is CASTPWDRGNTGELFF.

This rearrangement joins TRBV30 to TRBJ1-1; the D gene is possibly TRBD1 (6 bases). The germline gives CDR1 GTSNPN, CDR2 SVGIG (reference sequence). This CDR3 has 12 amino acids. The V end was cut by 2 bases, the J end by 4 bases, with 8 bases between. In DNA, the CDR3 is TGTGCCTGGAGTAGGGGGAGCACTGAAGCTTTCTTT. Translated: CAWSRGSTEAFF. Together with reference TRBV30 and TRBJ1-1, the CDR3 gives the full variable domain: SQTIHQWPATLVQPVGSPLSLECTVEGTSNPNLYWYRQAAGRGLQLLFYSVGIGQISSEVPQNLSASRPQDRQFILSSKKLLLSDSGFYLCAWSRGSTEAFFGQGTRLTVV.

The chain carries TRBV7-2 and TRBJ2-5; unclear D gene. Looked up from germline, CDR1 is SGHTA and CDR2 is FQGNSA. The CDR3 runs 13 residues. V lost 0 bases, J lost 5 bases, and 7 bases lay in between. CDR3 nucleotides: TGTGCCAGCAGCTTAGCGCGTCTTGAGACCCAGTACTTC. It is translated as CASSLARLETQYF.

V and J are TRBV2 and TRBJ1-5; D uncertain. The V and J ends lost 6 bases and 3 bases respectively, with 15 bases between them. Germline CDR1 reads SNHLY; CDR2 reads FYNNEI. There are 15 residues in the CDR3. For the CDR3, the DNA is TGTGCCAGCAGCGGGATATCCAGAGTCAATCAGCCCCAGCATTTT. The encoded protein is CASSGISRVNQPQHF.

This chain links TRBV2 with TRBJ1-1; D is ambiguous. Germline-derived CDR1 and CDR2 are SNHLY and FYNNEI. The CDR3 has 13 amino acids. V was trimmed by 6 bases and J by 7 bases, leaving 15 bases between them. CDR3 nucleotides: TGTGCCAGCAGCGCCGAACTTGGGAGTGAAGCTTTCTTT. This sequence encodes CASSAELGSEAFF. The full variable domain, rest sourced from reference TRBV2 and TRBJ1-1, is EPEVTQTPSHQVTQMGQEVILRCVPISNHLYFYWYRQILGQKVEFLVSFYNNEISEKSEIFDDQFSVERPDGSNFTLKIRSTKLEDSAMYFCASSAELGSEAFFGQGTRLTVV.

The rearrangement links TRBV28 to TRBJ2-6; no clear D. V was cut by 3 bases and J by 1 base, with 7 bases left in between. CDR3 size: 15 residues. Per germline, CDR1 MDHEN and CDR2 SYDVKM. For the CDR3, the DNA is TGTGCCAGCAGTTTCTCCGGGTCTGGGGCCAACGTCCTGACTTTC. This gives the protein CASSFSGSGANVLTF. The full variable domain, with the rest looked up from reference TRBV28 and TRBJ2-6, is DVKVTQSSRYLVKRTGEKVFLECVQDMDHENMFWYRQDPGLGLRLIYFSYDVKMKEKGDIPEGYSVSREKKERFSLILESASTNQTSMYLCASSFSGSGANVLTFGAGSRLTVL.

The chain combines TRBV5-1 with TRBJ2-2; TRBD1 matches at 10 bases. Germline-derived CDR1 and CDR2 are SGHRS and YFSETQ. V was pared by 4 bases and J by 2 bases, with 2 bases of the junction left unmatched. The CDR3 runs 15 residues. The CDR3 sequence: CASSPTGGNTGELFF. Written as DNA, the CDR3 is TGCGCCAGCAGCCCGACAGGGGGCAACACCGGGGAGCTGTTTTTT.

Details on this clone: This same CDR3 is encoded by further DNA sequences in the sample. The chain employs TRBV5-1 and TRBJ2-7, with TRBD2 matching 7 bases. The CDR3 sequence is 14 residues long. In germline, CDR1 is SGHRS, CDR2 YFSETQ. V was pared by 0 bases and J by 4 bases, with 4 bases of the junction left unmatched. The CDR3 region is CASSLGQGGYEQYF. The CDR3 DNA reads as TGCGCCAGCAGCTTGGGGCAGGGAGGGTACGAGCAGTACTTC.

This chain connects TRBV7-9 to TRBJ2-1, with 9 bases lining up with TRBD1. The ends lost 8 bases at V and 4 bases at J; junction bases unmatched: 18. The CDR3 loop spans 18 amino acids. CDR1 and CDR2 from the germline V gene are SEHNR and FQNEAQ (reference sequence). The CDR3 protein is CASPKAPPRDRAYNEQFF. DNA of the CDR3: TGTGCCAGCCCAAAAGCTCCTCCCCGGGACAGGGCTTACAATGAGCAGTTCTTC.

The chain has TRBV5-6 and TRBJ2-3; 7 positions agree with TRBD1. Per germline, CDR1 SGHDT and CDR2 YYEEEE. The V and J ends lost 3 bases and 5 bases, in that order; junction bases with no gene match: 12. CDR3 length: 16 residues. The CDR3 DNA reads TGTGCCAGCAGCTACCTCGGAAGGGGGCCCTTAGATACGCAGTATTTT. Translating gives CASSYLGRGPLDTQYF.

The rearrangement links TRBV14 to TRBJ1-2; 7 positions agree with TRBD1. The CDR3 has 13 residues. Germline V lookup: CDR1 SGHDN, CDR2 FVKESK. V dropped 1 base and J dropped 4; count of bases not matched to a gene: 0. The CDR3 region has the DNA TGTGCCAGCAGCCAAGGACAGGGCTATGGCTACACCTTC. Amino acid sequence: CASSQGQGYGYTF.